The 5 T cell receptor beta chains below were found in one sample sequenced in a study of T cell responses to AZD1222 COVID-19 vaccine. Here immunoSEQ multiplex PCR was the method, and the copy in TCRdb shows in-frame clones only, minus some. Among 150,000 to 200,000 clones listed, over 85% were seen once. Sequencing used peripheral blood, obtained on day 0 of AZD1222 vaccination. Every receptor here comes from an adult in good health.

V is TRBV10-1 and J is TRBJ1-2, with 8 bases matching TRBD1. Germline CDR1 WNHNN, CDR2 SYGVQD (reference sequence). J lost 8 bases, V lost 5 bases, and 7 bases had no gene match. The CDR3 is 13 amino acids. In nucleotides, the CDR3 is TGCGCCAGCAGTCCGGACAGGGTTAACGGCTACACCTTC. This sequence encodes CASSPDRVNGYTF.

The CDR3 sequence: CASRGPGTSGTNEQYF. CDR3 bases: TGTGCCAGTAGGGGGCCCGGGACTAGCGGGACGAACGAGCAGTACTTC. The chain recombines TRBV19 with TRBJ2-7, with 13 nucleotides matching TRBD2. The CDR3 is 16 amino acids. The germline gives CDR1 LNHDA, CDR2 SQIVND (reference sequence). J gave up 5 bases and V 6 bases, and 10 bases lay outside the gene matches. The full variable domain, its missing parts supplied by reference TRBV19 and TRBJ2-7, is DGGITQSPKYLFRKEGQNVTLSCEQNLNHDAMYWYRQDPGQGLRLIYYSQIVNDFQKGDIAEGYSVSREKKESFPLTVTSAQKNPTAFYLCASRGPGTSGTNEQYFGPGTRLTVT.

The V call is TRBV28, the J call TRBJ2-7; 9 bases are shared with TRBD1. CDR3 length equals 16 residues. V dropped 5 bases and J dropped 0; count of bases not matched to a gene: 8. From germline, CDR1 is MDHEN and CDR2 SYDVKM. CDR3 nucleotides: TGTGCCAGCAGTGCACCGGGACAGGGCCCCTCCTACGAGCAGTACTTC. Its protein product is CASSAPGQGPSYEQYF.

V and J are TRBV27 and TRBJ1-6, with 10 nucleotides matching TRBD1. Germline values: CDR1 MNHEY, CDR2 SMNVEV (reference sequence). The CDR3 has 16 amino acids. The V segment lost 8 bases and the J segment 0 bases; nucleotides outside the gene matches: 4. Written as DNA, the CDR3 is TGTGCCAGCGGTAGACAGGGGGCCTCCTATAATTCACCCCTCCACTTT. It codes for CASGRQGASYNSPLHF.

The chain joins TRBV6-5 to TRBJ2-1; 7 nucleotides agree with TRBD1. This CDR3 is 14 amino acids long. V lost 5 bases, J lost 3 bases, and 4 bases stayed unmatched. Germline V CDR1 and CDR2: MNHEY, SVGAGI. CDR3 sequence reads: CASSRNRGYNEQFF. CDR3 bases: TGTGCCAGCAGTCGGAACAGGGGCTACAATGAGCAGTTCTTC.